The clone carrying this T cell receptor beta chain was seen more than once but under ten times. Patients from Seattle were sampled longitudinally, starting during active infection. The data were obtained in a study of blood T cell repertoires in COVID-19. Study-level information: COVID-19 samples, acute and convalescent, were from the United States, Italy and Spain. T cells, B-cell-depleted T cells, or PBMCs supplied cDNA or gDNA.

Study processing details: Scientists estimated how many nucleated cells there were by amplifying reference gene primers. TCRdb's table, derived via immunoSEQ multiplex PCR, lists solely in-frame clones and lacks some. V and J calls and clone size are given by that table; D and trimming were obtained from the DNA. Counted here are approximately 50,000 clones, about 79% occurring once; the ten biggest clones make up more than 9%. This receptor was identified in a man older than 75 with COVID-19, enrolled during active disease. The sequenced sample consisted of peripheral blood.

CDR3 in amino acids: CASSLGPAIAGGYTF. The CDR3 region has the DNA TGTGCCAGCAGCTTGGGACCAGCGATTGCTGGAGGCTACACCTTC. The chain recombines TRBV5-6 with TRBJ1-2; D not certain. This CDR3 spans 15 amino acids. Germline values: CDR1 SGHDT, CDR2 YYEEEE. V was cut by 0 bases and J by 8 bases, with 17 bases left in between.